Presented here are 26 T cell receptor beta chains from one specimen sequenced in a study of OX40 agonist ivuxolimab in advanced cancers. Clones were read by immunoSEQ multiplex PCR, and TCRdb kept only the in-frame ones, dropping some. The profile shows about 70,000 clones, roughly 86% of them singletons. Sequencing used CD4+ or CD8+ T cells sorted from blood, obtained in a trial of the OX40 agonist ivuxolimab. Source of these receptors: an adult with an advanced solid tumor such as melanoma, head and neck, liver or kidney cancer.

The chain couples TRBV27 to TRBJ2-1, with a weak D call TRBD2 (5 bases). The germline V gene encodes CDR1 MNHEY and CDR2 SMNVEV (reference sequence). V was trimmed by 6 bases and J by 1 base, leaving 16 bases between them. The CDR3 extends over 16 amino acids. The CDR3 DNA follows: TGTGCCAGCAGATCCCTAGCCACTGGGTCCTACAATGAGCAGTTCTTC. Encoded protein: CASRSLATGSYNEQFF.

The V gene is TRBV7-9, the J gene TRBJ2-3, with TRBD2 matching over 8 bases. There are 17 residues in the CDR3. The V segment lost 5 bases and the J segment 4 bases; nucleotides outside the gene matches: 14. Per germline, CDR1 SEHNR and CDR2 FQNEAQ (reference sequence). CDR3 residues: CASSPTRGSGNADTQYF. The CDR3 coding sequence is TGTGCCAGCAGCCCCACCCGAGGTAGCGGGAATGCAGATACGCAGTATTTT.

V usage is TRBV7-9 and J usage is TRBJ2-7; 12 bases map to TRBD2. V shed 5 bases, J shed 3 bases, and the junction held 5 bases outside the gene matches. The CDR3 sequence is 15 residues long. Germline assignment: CDR1 SEHNR and CDR2 FQNEAQ (reference sequence). In nucleotides, the CDR3 is TGTGCCAGCAGCGTACTAGCGGGAGGTCTCTACGAGCAGTACTTC. Its protein is CASSVLAGGLYEQYF.

This clone appeared once. The genes are TRBV7-3 and TRBJ2-3; D is undetermined. The V end was cut by 0 bases, the J end by 0 bases, with 4 bases between. Germline V gene sequence: CDR1 SGHTA, CDR2 FQGTGA. This CDR3 comprises 14 residues. DNA of the CDR3: TGTGCCAGCAGCTTAACCCCTAGCACAGATACGCAGTATTTT. Protein product: CASSLTPSTDTQYF. Based on the CDR3 plus reference TRBV7-3 and TRBJ2-3, the full variable domain is GAGVSQTPSNKVTEKGKYVELRCDPISGHTALYWYRQSLGQGPEFLIYFQGTGAADDSGLPNDRFFAVRPEGSVSTLKIQRTERGDSAVYLCASSLTPSTDTQYFGPGTRLTVL.

The rearrangement joins TRBV7-2 to TRBJ1-5; D ambiguous. CDR1 and CDR2 from the germline V gene are SGHTA and FQGNSA. V lost 3 bases and J lost 0, with 6 bases in between. The CDR3 has 14 residues. CDR3 sequence reads: CASSFMDSNQPQHF. CDR3 DNA sequence: TGTGCCAGCAGCTTCATGGATAGCAATCAGCCCCAGCATTTT.

Worth noting for this clone: The junction departs from germline at one end; a sequencing error may be responsible. This sequence joins TRBV19 and TRBJ2-2; D is perhaps TRBD1 (5 bases). The germline CDR1 and CDR2 sequences are LNHDA and SQIVND (reference sequence). The CDR3 sequence is 11 residues long. DNA of the CDR3: TGTGCCAGTATAGGGGTGCAGGGCACAAATTTT. This sequence encodes CASIGVQGTNF.

CDR3 region: CAWSPLMISTGYTF. In nucleotides, the CDR3 is TGTGCCTGGAGTCCACTAATGATCTCCACTGGCTACACCTTC. V is TRBV30 and J is TRBJ1-2; no clear D. The CDR3 loop spans 14 amino acids. CDR1 and CDR2 (germline): GTSNPN, SVGIG (reference sequence). V was shortened by 2 bases and J by 7 bases, with 17 bases between the two germline ends.

The chain has TRBV10-3 and TRBJ1-2, with 9 bases fitting TRBD1. V was pared by 3 bases and J by 6 bases, with 8 bases of the junction left unmatched. The CDR3 consists of 15 residues. Germline V CDR1 and CDR2: ENHRY, SYGVKD. In DNA, the CDR3 is TGTGCCATCAGTGAACGACAGGGGGGGAACCATGGCTACACCTTC. Translated, it gives CAISERQGGNHGYTF.

The chain has TRBV30 and TRBJ2-7, with TRBD2 identical over 7 bases. Trimming took 0 bases from V and 3 from J; bases not matched to a gene: 5. This CDR3 contains 14 residues. Germline assignment: CDR1 GTSNPN and CDR2 SVGIG (reference sequence). The CDR3 DNA sequence: TGTGCCTGGAGTGTGGGGGGGATTGGCTACGAGCAGTACTTC. As protein: CAWSVGGIGYEQYF.

V and J are TRBV5-1 and TRBJ2-3; 10 bases are a match to TRBD2. Trimming at V came to 4 bases and at J to 9 bases, leaving 14 bases not matched to a gene. The germline V gene encodes CDR1 SGHRS and CDR2 YFSETQ. The CDR3 has 16 amino acids. CDR3 DNA: TGCGCCAGCAGCATGAGACTAGCGGGCCCCCTGGGGACGCAGTATTTT. Protein product: CASSMRLAGPLGTQYF.

This chain links TRBV21-1 with TRBJ1-5; the table assigns TRBD1, which was not confirmed against the DNA. TRBV21-1 has pseudogene status. This CDR3 has 17 amino acids. The CDR3 reads CASSKSIQGPSNQPQHF. The CDR3 DNA sequence: TGTGCCAGCAGCAAAAGTATCCAGGGTCCTAGCAATCAGCCCCAGCATTTT.

V is TRBV7-9 and J is TRBJ1-1, with D unresolved. CDR1 and CDR2 from the germline V gene are SEHNR and FQNEAQ (reference sequence). The V end was cut by 0 bases, the J end by 3 bases, with 5 bases between. This CDR3 comprises 13 residues. CDR3 nucleotides: TGTGCCAGCAGCTTAGCGCTTGACACTGAAGCTTTCTTT. It encodes CASSLALDTEAFF.

The rearrangement uses TRBV30 and TRBJ2-5, with TRBD2 identical over 11 bases. Germline values: CDR1 GTSNPN, CDR2 SVGIG (reference sequence). The V gene end was trimmed by 4 bases and the J gene end by 7 bases; junction bases not matched to a gene: 11. The CDR3 runs to 15 residues. The CDR3 DNA sequence: TGTGCCTGGACCCTAGCGGGGGGAACCTCAGGGACCCAGTACTTC. This encodes CAWTLAGGTSGTQYF. The whole variable domain, filled in from reference TRBV30 and TRBJ2-5, reads SQTIHQWPATLVQPVGSPLSLECTVEGTSNPNLYWYRQAAGRGLQLLFYSVGIGQISSEVPQNLSASRPQDRQFILSSKKLLLSDSGFYLCAWTLAGGTSGTQYFGPGTRLLVL.

The chain is built from TRBV4-2 and TRBJ2-3; TRBD2 matches at 8 bases. J lost 3 bases, V lost 1 base, and 12 bases had no gene match. Germline loops: CDR1 LGHNA, CDR2 YNFKEQ. This CDR3 has 18 residues. Here the CDR3 DNA reads TGTGCCAGCAGCCAAGTAGTCGGCTTAGCGGGGACGACAGATACGCAGTATTTT. It is translated as CASSQVVGLAGTTDTQYF.

The chain links TRBV25-1 to TRBJ1-1, with 7 nucleotides matching TRBD1. CDR1 MGHDK and CDR2 SYGVNS come from the germline V gene. The junction had 5 bases not matched to a gene; V was cut back by 4 bases and J by 3 bases. The length of the CDR3 is 14 residues. The CDR3 region is CASSVQGSYTEAFF. The DNA of the CDR3 is TGTGCCAGCAGTGTACAGGGGAGTTACACTGAAGCTTTCTTT.

The gene calls are TRBV27 and TRBJ2-5; TRBD1 aligns across 7 bases. The V segment lost 2 bases and the J segment 5 bases; nucleotides outside the gene matches: 8. The V gene's germline CDR1 is MNHEY and CDR2 SMNVEV (reference sequence). The CDR3 extends over 15 amino acids. The CDR3 spells CASSLSTGDRETQYF. Written as DNA, the CDR3 is TGTGCCAGCAGTTTAAGTACAGGGGATAGGGAGACCCAGTACTTC.

DNA of the CDR3: TGTGCCAGCAGCGTAGCCGGGACAACTAATCAGCCCCAGCATTTT. It is translated as CASSVAGTTNQPQHF. V gene TRBV9 combines with J gene TRBJ1-5; D may be TRBD1 (6 bases). Between the trimmed V and J ends, which lost 0 bases and 4 bases, there was a span of 11 bases. The CDR3 sequence is 15 residues long. Germline CDR1 SGDLS, CDR2 YYNGEE.

This chain joins TRBV6-5 and TRBJ2-1; D remains unclear. This CDR3 has 15 residues. The germline V and J ends were trimmed by 5 bases and 5 bases, with 16 bases remaining between them. CDR1 is MNHEY, CDR2 SVGAGI, per germline. Here the CDR3 reads CASSRWGLSNNEQFF. CDR3 coding DNA: TGTGCCAGCAGTCGATGGGGTCTGTCCAACAATGAGCAGTTCTTC.

The chain couples TRBV14 to TRBJ1-4, with D hard to call. This CDR3 comprises 14 residues. Germline CDR1 is SGHDN and CDR2 is FVKESK. V was shortened by 4 bases and J by 4 bases, with 10 bases between the two germline ends. CDR3 in amino acids: CASSPRLGNEKLFF. CDR3 coding DNA: TGTGCCAGCAGCCCGCGGTTGGGTAATGAAAAACTGTTTTTT.

The chain recombines TRBV10-3 with TRBJ1-2; TRBD1 is a possible D gene (6 bases). V shed 4 bases and J shed 8 bases, with 23 bases lying between them. Germline assignment: CDR1 ENHRY and CDR2 SYGVKD. CDR3 length: 16 residues. CDR3 nucleotide sequence: TGTGCCATCAGTGTGAAAGGGGGGGCCACCCTAAGAGGCTACACCTTC. Protein product: CAISVKGGATLRGYTF.

The CDR3 loop is CAWSGPGLPNTEAFF. CDR3 DNA: TGTGCCTGGAGTGGACCTGGGCTACCGAACACTGAAGCTTTCTTT. The V call is TRBV30, the J call TRBJ1-1, with unresolved D. Trimming removed 1 base at V and 1 base at J, with 13 bases between. The CDR3 consists of 15 residues. Germline CDR1 and CDR2: GTSNPN and SVGIG (reference sequence).

DNA of the CDR3: TGTGCCAGCAGCCCCGTCGACTGGGACAGACGGGGGAGTGGCTACACCTTC. Its translation: CASSPVDWDRRGSGYTF. This sequence joins TRBV11-2 and TRBJ1-2; 7 bases are shared with TRBD1. The V gene end was trimmed by 5 bases and the J gene end by 7 bases; junction bases not matched to a gene: 19. From germline, CDR1 is SGHAT and CDR2 FQNNGV. The CDR3 is made up of 17 amino acids.

This clone occurred once. V and J are TRBV10-3 and TRBJ2-3; a weak D match, TRBD1 (6 bases). Germline values: CDR1 ENHRY, CDR2 SYGVKD. This CDR3 has 14 residues. Deletions cut 5 bases from V and 2 bases from J, with 11 bases between. CDR3 sequence (DNA): TGTGCCATCAGTACTAGGGGGAACACAGATACGCAGTATTTT. It translates to CAISTRGNTDTQYF.

This clone was recorded only once. The chain links TRBV30 to TRBJ2-3; no firm D call. The CDR3 contains 12 residues. Per germline, CDR1 GTSNPN and CDR2 SVGIG (reference sequence). The ends were cut back, 2 bases at V and 6 bases at J, with 9 bases in the middle. The CDR3 sequence is CAWSPRVDTQYF. The CDR3 DNA is TGTGCCTGGAGTCCTCGAGTCGATACGCAGTATTTT.

This sequence joins TRBV7-2 and TRBJ2-7; 8 nucleotides match TRBD2. The germline V gene encodes CDR1 SGHTA and CDR2 FQGNSA. Trimming took 5 bases from V and 0 from J; bases not matched to a gene: 6. The CDR3 is 15 residues long. CDR3 region: CASSHGGALSYEQYF. For the CDR3, the DNA is TGTGCCAGCAGCCACGGGGGGGCCCTCTCCTACGAGCAGTACTTC.

V is TRBV27 and J is TRBJ1-5; D is uncertain. Trimming left V 2 bases short and J 2 bases short, with 7 bases between. This CDR3 contains 14 residues. Germline CDR1 reads MNHEY; CDR2 reads SMNVEV (reference sequence). CDR3 nucleotide sequence: TGTGCCAGCAGTTTACGGATCGGCAATCAGCCCCAGCATTTT. Amino acid sequence: CASSLRIGNQPQHF.